A selection of T cell receptor beta chains follows, all from one sample in a study of tumor and adjacent non-tumor tissue in lung cancer. TCRdb passed the multiplex PCR reads through MiXCR, listing each CDR3 protein once. In the table there are 110,000 or so distinct CDR3 sequences, around 57% of which are singletons. The sequenced sample consisted of distant non-tumor lung tissue. The receptors were sampled from a man in his 60s with non-small cell lung cancer. Both conserved end residues are part of each CDR3. A D gene is named only where the DNA matches it firmly. Not every row has a clone size; where given, it reads once, few, many or a size class.

CDR3 DNA	CDR3 protein	D gene	V gene	J gene	clone size
TGTGCCAGCAGCTTAACCATCAGAGGCAAAAACACTGAAGCTTTCTTT	CASSLTIRGKNTEAFF	.	TRBV7-2	TRBJ1-1	.
TGTCCCTGGAGGGGGAGCACTAGCAATCAGCCCCAGCATTTT	CPWRGSTSNQPQHF	.	TRBV30	TRBJ1-5	.
TGTGCCAGCAGCGTACAGGGAATCAATGAGCAGTGCTTC	CASSVQGINEQCF	.	TRBV11-3	TRBJ2-1	.
TGCAGCGTTGCGGGACTAGCGGGAGGACGGGGAGATACGCAGTATTTT	CSVAGLAGGRGDTQYF	TRBD2	TRBV29-1	TRBJ2-3	.
TGTGCCAGCAGCCCAGGGGCTGGTGAAAAACTGTTTTTT	CASSPGAGEKLFF	.	TRBV7-9	TRBJ1-4	many
TGCGCCAGCATCCAAGAGGGACATTCACCCCTCTACTTT	CASIQEGHSPLYF	.	TRBV4-1	TRBJ1-6	.
TGTGCCAACAGTAACTCAGGGAGTCGGGTTGATAAACTGTTTTTT	CANSNSGSRVDKLFF	.	TRBV6-5	TRBJ1-4	.
TGTGCCAGCAGTCCCGCCATCTATGGCTACACCTTC	CASSPAIYGYTF	.	TRBV28	TRBJ1-2	many
TGCAGCGTTGATGAGGAAGGGACTAGCGGGAGGTGGGACGAGCAGTACTTC	CSVDEEGTSGRWDEQYF	TRBD2	TRBV29-1	TRBJ2-7	.
TGTGCCAGCAGCCCGTACGGTTCGGGACTAGCCCTAAATGAGCAGTTCTTC	CASSPYGSGLALNEQFF	TRBD2	TRBV5-4	TRBJ2-1	many
TGTGCCTGGAGCACTGGCTCTGGGGCCAACGTCCTGACTTTC	CAWSTGSGANVLTF	.	TRBV30	TRBJ2-6	many
TGTGCCAGCAGTTTTGAAGCCGGGATTCGGAGCTACACCTTC	CASSFEAGIRSYTF	.	TRBV28	TRBJ1-2	few
TGTGCCAGCAGTTACCGGAACGTCCTACACACAGATACGCAGTATTTT	CASSYRNVLHTDTQYF	.	TRBV6-5	TRBJ2-3	many
TGCAGCGTTGTCATTCGAGCGGGAGGAACCATCGGGGAGCTGTTTTTT	CSVVIRAGGTIGELFF	TRBD2	TRBV29-1	TRBJ2-2	once
TGTGCCAGCAGCTTAGCTAACACTGAAGCTTTCTTT	CASSLANTEAFF	.	TRBV5-4	TRBJ1-1	many
TGTGCCAGCAGCCACGGGACAGCCCTAGCCAAAAACATTCACTACTTC	CASSHGTALAKNIHYF	TRBD1	TRBV6-2/TRBV6-3	TRBJ2-4	.
TGTGCCACCAATGATTCCAGATCCAATTCACCCCTCCACTTT	CATNDSRSNSPLHF	.	TRBV24-1	TRBJ1-6	.
TGCAGTGCTAGAGTTGGGAACTCTGGGGCCAACGTCCTGACTTTC	CSARVGNSGANVLTF	.	TRBV20-1	TRBJ2-6	few
TGTGCCAGTGACTCCCGGGGTACGCAGTATTTT	CASDSRGTQYF	.	TRBV28	TRBJ2-3	many
TGTGCCAGCAGCTGGCGGGGGGGCCGGGCAGATACGCAGTATTTT	CASSWRGGRADTQYF	TRBD2	TRBV5-4	TRBJ2-3	.
TGTGCCAGCAGTTACTTTCCGGGACTAGCGGGGAATGAGCAGTTCTTC	CASSYFPGLAGNEQFF	TRBD2	TRBV6-5	TRBJ2-1	many
TGCGCCAGCAACCGAGGGACTAGCGGGTGCACAGATACGCAGTATTTT	CASNRGTSGCTDTQYF	TRBD2	TRBV4-1	TRBJ2-3	.
TGCAGTCCCTCCACAGTCGCTCAATATGGCTACACCTTC	CSPSTVAQYGYTF	.	TRBV20-1	TRBJ1-2	.
TGTGCCAGCAGTTACCCAACGAGGAGACGGGGGCGGGAGGGCCGATTCGAGCGGTACTTC	CASSYPTRRRGREGRFERYF	TRBD2	TRBV6-5	TRBJ2-7	.
TGTGCCAGCTGGCTTCCCCTCGGTGTCTATGGCTACACCTTC	CASWLPLGVYGYTF	.	TRBV6-2/TRBV6-3	TRBJ1-2	.
TGCAGCGTTTCCGGCAGGGGAGAGAGCGGTGAGCAGTTCTTC	CSVSGRGESGEQFF	.	TRBV29-1	TRBJ2-1	.
TGTGCCAGCAGCCCAGAGCGGGGCTGGGGACCCAAGGGCAATGAGCAGTTCTTC	CASSPERGWGPKGNEQFF	TRBD2	TRBV13	TRBJ2-1	many
TGTGCCAGCAGCTCCTGGGGGGATGAGCAATTCTTC	CASSSWGDEQFF	.	TRBV11-3	TRBJ2-1	.
TGTGCCTGGGGGACTAGCGGGAGTATAGCCGGGGAGCTGTTTTTT	CAWGTSGSIAGELFF	TRBD2	TRBV30	TRBJ2-2	few
TGTGCAAGCAGTACTTCTAGCGGGAGTAGTAATGAGCAGTTCTTC	CASSTSSGSSNEQFF	TRBD2	TRBV12-3/TRBV12-4	TRBJ2-1	.
TGTGCCTGTACCTGGGGGGGGCGGATGAACACTGAAGCTTCCTTT	CACTWGGRMNTEASF	.	TRBV30	TRBJ1-1	.
TGTGTCAGCAGTATACGAGGACATTGGGTCTTC	CVSSIRGHWVF	.	TRBV12-3/TRBV12-4	TRBJ2-7	once
TGTGTCAGCGGGGCCGGGACCGCCTTCACCGGGGAGCTGTTTTTT	CVSGAGTAFTGELFF	TRBD2	TRBV5-5	TRBJ2-2	once
TGCAGTGCTAGAGCACTAGCGGGTTCTAGCACAAATACGCAGTATTTT	CSARALAGSSTNTQYF	TRBD2	TRBV20-1	TRBJ2-3	once
TGTGCCAGTGGTTACTCGGCTAGCGGGGGTGGCGAGCAGTACTTC	CASGYSASGGGEQYF	TRBD2	TRBV6-2/TRBV6-3	TRBJ2-7	.
TGTGTCAGCATCGTACAGGGAAGAGACGAGCAGTACTTC	CVSIVQGRDEQYF	.	TRBV6-5	TRBJ2-7	.
TGCAGTGCTAGGGACAGGGTAGGCTCACCCCTCCACTTT	CSARDRVGSPLHF	TRBD1	TRBV20-1	TRBJ1-6	many
TGCAGTGCCCGCCCGGCGCGGGGGGGCCACCATGAGCAGTTCTTC	CSARPARGGHHEQFF	TRBD2	TRBV20-1	TRBJ2-1	.
TGTGCCAGCAGCTTTTCCCAGGGGGTGAAGAATGAGGAGCTCTTC	CASSFSQGVKNEELF	TRBD1	TRBV7-9	TRBJ2-1	.
TGTGCCAGCTCGGATACGGGACTAGCGTTAGAGACCCAGTACTTC	CASSDTGLALETQYF	TRBD2	TRBV12-3/TRBV12-4	TRBJ2-5	many
TGTGCCAGCAGCGCTCTAGGTAGCTTTTGGAACACCGGGGAGCTGTTTTTT	CASSALGSFWNTGELFF	.	TRBV5-4	TRBJ2-2	.
TGCAGTGCTAGAGATCGCCTAGCGGGGGACCGGTTGGGAGATACGCAGTATTTT	CSARDRLAGDRLGDTQYF	TRBD2	TRBV20-1	TRBJ2-3	.
TGTGTTAGCATCGAGGGAGGGCCGAACACCGGGGAGCTGTTTTTT	CVSIEGGPNTGELFF	TRBD2	TRBV12-3/TRBV12-4	TRBJ2-2	.
TGTGCCGGCGGTTACGGAGAGACCCAGTATTTC	CAGGYGETQYF	.	TRBV6-2/TRBV6-3	TRBJ2-5	.
TGCAGTGCTACTGAGAACACTGAAGCTTTCTTT	CSATENTEAFF	.	TRBV20-1	TRBJ1-1	many
TGTGCCAGCAGCAAGTCAATGAACACTGAAGCTTTCTTT	CASSKSMNTEAFF	.	TRBV11-3	TRBJ1-1	.